These 24 T cell receptor beta chains were all obtained from the same sample, sequenced in a study of T cell repertoires in cytomegalovirus infection. These receptors have no identified antigens. TCRdb ran MiXCR on the reads and lists one entry per CDR3 protein. The data show more than 85,000 distinct CDR3 sequences, 25% to 35% seen once. The starting material was CD8+ T cells from cultured PBMCs, obtained from culture after CMV antigen stimulation. Receptors originate from a human donor in good health (CMV status not recorded). Some clones in this sample may be carry-over from other donors' samples.

This clonotype has only a few counts. V is TRBV14 and J is TRBJ1-1; D is unclear. The length of the CDR3 is 12 residues. Germline V lookup: CDR1 SGHDN, CDR2 FVKESK. Trimming took off 0 bases at V and 10 bases at J, with 9 bases between the two ends. The CDR3 here is CASSQDRLGAFF. Here the CDR3 DNA reads TGTGCCAGCAGCCAAGACCGATTAGGAGCTTTCTTT.

This clonotype appeared many times. This chain joins TRBV12-3 or TRBV12-4 and TRBJ1-5; tentative D call: TRBD1 (5 bases). The CDR3 spans 15 residues. Trimming removed 3 bases at V and 4 bases at J, with 13 bases between. CDR3: CASSFEGIRNQPQHF. The CDR3 coding sequence is TGTGCCAGCAGTTTCGAGGGGATTCGGAATCAGCCCCAGCATTTT.

The rearrangement links TRBV6-5 to TRBJ2-5; the D is unclear. In germline, CDR1 is MNHEY, CDR2 SVGAGI. CDR3 length: 16 amino acids. V was trimmed by 5 bases and J by 5 bases, leaving 21 bases between them. The CDR3: CASSLTLVQVTETQYF. Written as DNA, the CDR3 is TGTGCCAGCAGTCTTACACTTGTCCAGGTTACGGAGACCCAGTACTTC.

J is TRBJ2-1 and V is TRBV6-2 or TRBV6-3; D uncertain. The CDR3 sequence is 15 residues long. Trimming pared 1 base from V and 10 bases from J, leaving 17 bases between. From germline, CDR1 is MNHEY and CDR2 SVGEGT. CDR3 in DNA: TGTGCCAGCAGTTACTTCGCGAGCCTGGCTGGGGAGCAGTTCTTC. Translation gives CASSYFASLAGEQFF.

This clonotype appeared many times. The J gene is TRBJ2-5, the V gene TRBV7-2; either TRBD1 or TRBD2 may supply D (5 bases each). Germline CDR1 and CDR2: SGHTA and FQGNSA. The germline V and J ends were trimmed by 0 bases and 1 base, with 9 bases remaining between them. This CDR3 is 15 amino acids long. The CDR3, as DNA: TGTGCCAGCAGCTTAGCCTTGGGGACCCAAGAGACCCAGTACTTC. This sequence encodes CASSLALGTQETQYF.

This clonotype occurred a few times. A read error may explain this, as a much larger clone is one base away. This chain uses TRBV5-6 with TRBJ2-3; D call uncertain. Germline CDR1 SGHDT, CDR2 YYEEEE. V dropped 3 bases and J dropped 2 bases, with 4 bases sitting between them. This CDR3 is built from 12 residues. The CDR3 loop reads CASSWDTDTQYF. CDR3 bases: TGTGCCAGCAGCTGGGACACAGATACGCAGTATTTT.

This clonotype occurred many times. This chain uses TRBV7-2 with TRBJ2-5, with a weak D call TRBD2 (7 bases). Germline CDR1 is SGHTA and CDR2 is FQGNSA. The CDR3 covers 13 residues. V lost 5 bases and J lost 6, with 13 bases in between. CDR3 loop: CASSAGATKTQYF. As DNA, the CDR3 is TGTGCCAGCAGCGCGGGGGCCACCAAGACCCAGTACTTC.

The chain couples TRBV6-6 to TRBJ1-4; TRBD1 might be the D (5 bases). The CDR3 has 15 amino acids. CDR1 is MNHNY and CDR2 is SVGAGI in the germline V gene (reference sequence). The V end lost 4 bases, the J end lost 0 bases, and 9 bases lay between the germline ends. The CDR3 DNA sequence: TGTGCCAGCAGTTCCCTAGGGGCAACTAATGAAAAACTGTTTTTT. Amino acid sequence: CASSSLGATNEKLFF.

The sample holds a few counts of this clonotype. The chain couples TRBV5-4 to TRBJ1-2; 7 bases align to TRBD1. The CDR3 runs to 19 residues. Germline V gene lookup returns CDR1 SGHNT and CDR2 YYREEE (reference sequence). V was clipped by 4 bases and J by 2 bases; unmatched bases: 20. CDR3 nucleotide sequence: TGTGCCAGCAGCGGAATCGCGCGAGCAGGGGGAAGGACGAACTATGGCTACACCTTC. It encodes CASSGIARAGGRTNYGYTF.

This clonotype was seen many times. The gene calls are TRBV27 and TRBJ1-5; D ambiguous. Trimming pared 5 bases from V and 4 bases from J, leaving 9 bases between. Germline CDR1 MNHEY, CDR2 SMNVEV (reference sequence). The CDR3 covers 13 residues. DNA of the CDR3: TGTGCCAGCAGTAGTAATTTTAATCAGCCCCAGCATTTT. Protein: CASSSNFNQPQHF.

The V gene is TRBV5-8, the J gene TRBJ2-1; 7 bases line up with TRBD1. Germline-derived CDR1 and CDR2 are SGHTS and YDEGEE. V shed 0 bases, J shed 4 bases, and the junction held 4 bases outside the gene matches. This CDR3 is 15 amino acids long. As DNA, the CDR3 is TGTGCCAGCAGCTTGGAGGGGGCCCAGTACAATGAGCAGTTCTTC. It translates to CASSLEGAQYNEQFF.

The V gene is TRBV6-5, the J gene TRBJ2-7; 7 bases align to TRBD1. CDR3 length: 14 residues. Trimming at V came to 0 bases and at J to 3 bases, leaving 2 bases not matched to a gene. The V gene's germline CDR1 is MNHEY and CDR2 SVGAGI. CDR3 DNA: TGTGCCAGCAGTTACTCATCAGGGGGCTACGAGCAGTACTTC. Translated: CASSYSSGGYEQYF.

This chain uses TRBV9 with TRBJ2-1; no clear D. This CDR3 spans 12 amino acids. Germline values: CDR1 SGDLS, CDR2 YYNGEE. Trimming took 0 bases from V and 6 from J, leaving 4 bases between them. The chain's CDR3 is CASSVVFNEQFF. The DNA of the CDR3 is TGTGCCAGCAGCGTAGTGTTCAATGAGCAGTTCTTC. The full variable domain, completed using reference TRBV9 and TRBJ2-1, is DSGVTQTPKHLITATGQRVTLRCSPRSGDLSVYWYQQSLDQGLQFLIQYYNGEERAKGNILERFSAQQFPDLHSELNLSSLELGDSALYFCASSVVFNEQFFGPGTRLTVL.

This clonotype was recorded a few times. The chain has TRBV28 and TRBJ1-1; D is undetermined. V was clipped by 3 bases and J by 2 bases, with 10 bases between them. The CDR3 is made up of 14 amino acids. Germline V CDR1 and CDR2: MDHEN, SYDVKM. The CDR3 nucleotides are TGTGCCAGCAGTTTCGGCGGCACAAACACTGAAGCTTTCTTT. Its translation is CASSFGGTNTEAFF.

The V gene is TRBV28, the J gene TRBJ1-5, with a tentative D call TRBD1 (6 bases). This CDR3 spans 12 amino acids. The V and J ends lost 8 bases and 12 bases respectively, with 17 bases between them. In germline, CDR1 is MDHEN, CDR2 SYDVKM. The CDR3 protein is CASHGIDRRQHF. CDR3 nucleotide sequence: TGTGCCAGCCACGGAATTGACAGGCGCCAGCATTTT.

The rearrangement uses TRBV28 and TRBJ2-1; D gene unclear. Trimming removed 6 bases at V and 1 base at J, with 16 bases between. The CDR3 is 16 amino acids. From germline, CDR1 is MDHEN and CDR2 SYDVKM. The CDR3 loop is CASRPPPSESYNEQFF. The CDR3 DNA reads TGTGCCAGCAGACCTCCCCCCAGCGAATCCTACAATGAGCAGTTCTTC.

In its sample, this clonotype was seen once. The chain couples TRBV19 to TRBJ1-1, with 8 bases identical to TRBD1. Germline V gene sequence: CDR1 LNHDA, CDR2 SQIVND (reference sequence). The CDR3 is 14 residues long. V trimming: 3 bases; J trimming: 7 bases; junction bases outside the gene matches: 7. The chain's CDR3 is CASSMETGAFEAFF. The CDR3 DNA is TGTGCCAGTAGTATGGAGACAGGGGCTTTTGAAGCTTTCTTT. Combining the CDR3 with reference TRBV19 and TRBJ1-1 gives the whole variable domain DGGITQSPKYLFRKEGQNVTLSCEQNLNHDAMYWYRQDPGQGLRLIYYSQIVNDFQKGDIAEGYSVSREKKESFPLTVTSAQKNPTAFYLCASSMETGAFEAFFGQGTRLTVV.

This clonotype was detected a few times. The chain employs TRBV12-3 or TRBV12-4 and TRBJ2-4, with 8 nucleotides matching TRBD1. The CDR3 contains 13 residues. V shed 8 bases, J shed 8 bases, and the junction held 8 bases outside the gene matches. The CDR3 nucleotides are TGTGCCAGCGGACACAACAGGGGGGACATTCAGTACTTC. Amino acids: CASGHNRGDIQYF.

CDR3 nucleotide sequence: TGTGCCAGCGCTTCGGGCTACGAGCAGTACTTC. Its translation is CASASGYEQYF. V usage is TRBV12-3 or TRBV12-4 and J usage is TRBJ2-7; no clear D. The CDR3 runs 11 residues. Trimming removed 8 bases from V and 3 bases from J, with 8 bases in between.

The rearrangement joins TRBV27 to TRBJ2-1, with D perhaps TRBD1 or TRBD2 (5 bases each). The CDR3 is 14 residues long. Germline V lookup: CDR1 MNHEY, CDR2 SMNVEV (reference sequence). The V end was cut by 4 bases, the J end by 4 bases, with 11 bases between. CDR3 DNA sequence: TGTGCCAGCAGTTCAGGGACGGGTTACAATGAGCAGTTCTTC. It yields the protein CASSSGTGYNEQFF.

In its sample, this clonotype was seen many times. The V call is TRBV7-6, the J call TRBJ2-5, with D possibly being TRBD1 or TRBD2 (5 bases each). Trimming stripped 0 bases from V and 4 bases from J, with 15 bases between. The germline V gene encodes CDR1 SGHVS and CDR2 FNYEAQ. CDR3 length: 16 amino acids. CDR3 in amino acids: CASSLALETGRETQYF. The DNA for the CDR3 is TGTGCCAGCAGCTTAGCCCTCGAGACGGGGCGAGAGACCCAGTACTTC.

The V and J genes are TRBV9 and TRBJ2-1; no firm D call. The CDR3 length is 15 residues. V was shortened by 4 bases and J by 4 bases, with 15 bases between the two germline ends. Germline CDR1 SGDLS, CDR2 YYNGEE. The CDR3 reads CASSSRPSIYNEQFF. The DNA of the CDR3 is TGTGCCAGCAGCTCCAGGCCGAGCATATACAATGAGCAGTTCTTC. The complete variable domain, with remaining parts taken from reference TRBV9 and TRBJ2-1, reads DSGVTQTPKHLITATGQRVTLRCSPRSGDLSVYWYQQSLDQGLQFLIQYYNGEERAKGNILERFSAQQFPDLHSELNLSSLELGDSALYFCASSSRPSIYNEQFFGPGTRLTVL.

At least ten counts were recorded for this clonotype. The chain uses TRBV11-2 and TRBJ2-7; weak D call: TRBD2 (7 bases). The CDR3 is 14 residues long. V was cut by 3 bases and J by 5 bases, with 14 bases left in between. The germline gives CDR1 SGHAT, CDR2 FQNNGV. This chain's CDR3 is CASSLGGGRDEQYF. The CDR3 nucleotides are TGTGCCAGCAGCTTGGGGGGGGGCCGGGACGAGCAGTACTTC. Looking up the rest from reference TRBV11-2 and TRBJ2-7 gives the full variable domain: EAGVAQSPRYKIIEKRQSVAFWCNPISGHATLYWYQQILGQGPKLLIQFQNNGVVDDSQLPKDRFSAERLKGVDSTLKIQPAKLEDSAVYLCASSLGGGRDEQYFGPGTRLTVT.

The chain joins TRBV27 to TRBJ2-1; D remains ambiguous. V lost 5 bases, J lost 6 bases, and 8 bases lay in between. Germline CDR1 is MNHEY and CDR2 is SMNVEV (reference sequence). This CDR3 is 12 amino acids long. This CDR3 is CASSPDLNEQFF. CDR3 sequence (DNA): TGTGCCAGCAGTCCGGATCTCAATGAGCAGTTCTTC.